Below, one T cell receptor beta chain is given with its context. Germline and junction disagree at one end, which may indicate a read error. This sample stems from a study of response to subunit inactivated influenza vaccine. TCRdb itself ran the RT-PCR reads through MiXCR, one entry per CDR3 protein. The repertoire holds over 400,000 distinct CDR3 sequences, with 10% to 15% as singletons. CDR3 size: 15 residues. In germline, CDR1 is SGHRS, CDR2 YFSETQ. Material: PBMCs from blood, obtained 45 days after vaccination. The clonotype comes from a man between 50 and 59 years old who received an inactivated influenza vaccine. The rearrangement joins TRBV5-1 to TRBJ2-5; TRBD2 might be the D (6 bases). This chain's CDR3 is CDSSLEGRIGETQYF. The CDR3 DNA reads TGCGACAGCAGCTTGGAGGGCAGGATAGGCGAGACCCAGTACTTC.